The sequence of this T cell receptor beta chain was determined in a study of OX40 agonist ivuxolimab in advanced cancers. Whole-study findings and limits: Certain nonresponders additionally had low normalized T-cell clonal expansion. Among the least clonally expanded were partial responders at 0.1-3.0 mg/kg.

The method was immunoSEQ multiplex PCR; TCRdb's version includes in-frame clones alone and lacks a portion of them. The repertoire has fewer than 200,000 clones, 94% of them found once; the top ten carry around 0.28%. The CDR3 extends over 16 amino acids. To note about this clone: As yet, its antigen is unknown.

The clonotype comes from an adult with an advanced solid tumor such as melanoma, head and neck, liver or kidney cancer. The rearrangement joins TRBV21-1 to TRBJ2-2; the tabulated D call, TRBD2, remains unverified against the DNA. TRBV21-1 is tagged as a pseudogene. Sequenced here: CD4+ or CD8+ T cells sorted from blood, sampled in a trial of the OX40 agonist ivuxolimab. As DNA, the CDR3 is TGTGCCAGCAGCAACTGGAGGGAAGAAAACACCGGGGAGCTGTTTTTT. Its protein is CASSNWREENTGELFF.